The subject of this entry is one T cell receptor (beta chain). Its recognized antigen is unknown. No much larger clone is present one base from it, and per-base qualities are unavailable. This entry is derived from a study of beta chain features in type 1 diabetes (dated by TCRdb to the late 2010s). About the study as a whole: Mean age, gender distribution, total cell number and subset yield did not differ between patients and healthy donors. A total of approximately 100 million sorted cells were examined across all samples, and the number of cells per subset was strongly correlated with RNA yield. In the study, recently diagnosed type 1 diabetes patients and matched healthy donors were compared on the TCRB repertoires of their sorted circulating CD4+ T cell subsets. Whereas all 30 or so donors provided naive and central memory subsets, regulatory and stem cell-like memory subsets were isolated from just 8 patients and roughly 8 healthy donors. What the study reported, not specific to this receptor: At VDJ recombination sites, patients with type 1 diabetes made fewer insertions and deleted more nucleotides, a pattern implying thymic rearrangement abnormalities. Sequencing cDNA rather than genomic DNA could over-represent highly expressing activated cells, although activation and CD3 levels did not differ between groups. Naive, central memory and regulatory TCRB repertoires appeared more similar among patients than among healthy donors. Shorter templates might be favored by PCR, yet because patient and control samples were amplified and corrected together, any such skew would affect both groups equally. Because the HLA sub-analyses included only small numbers of individuals, any influence of HLA type on TCRB rearrangement was left unresolved. A moderate but significant shortening of TCRB CDR3 length was observed in type 1 diabetes patients in all four CD4+ subsets.

The entire amount of isolated RNA was reverse transcribed using the High Capacity cDNA Reverse Transcription Kit, so the sequenced TCRB transcripts were expressed ones. Naive, central memory and regulatory T cell samples underwent deep immunoSEQ sequencing, averaging around 4 million total reads per sample. After sorted cells were lysed in RLT buffer, RNA was extracted with DNase-treated RNeasy Micro or Mini kits, with the choice depending on cell number. Each cell subset was processed on its own to prevent cross-contamination, while patient and healthy donor samples were processed together. The immunoSEQ multiplex PCR was used to amplify TCRB sequences from cDNA, yielding 87-bp fragments that span the CDR3 region. Sequencing of the amplicons was done on the Illumina HiSeq platform. The paper's processing steps were these. PCR bias was computationally corrected using synthetic template baselines, reads within Hamming distance 2 were collapsed, and singletons that could not be merged were discarded. Reads were aligned to IMGT to assign V, D and J genes, CDR3 length, and insertions or deletions at six rearrangement sites. Clonotype counts were normalized to sorted cell number within each subset before computing true diversity and Gini coefficients with the tcR R package. Repertoire sharing was quantified using the overlap coefficient calculated on TCRB nucleotide sequences. TCRdb provides this immuneACCESS table in a form limited to in-frame rearrangements. Some clones are lacking; in checked studies, under half of them reflect an unresolved V gene, and why the rest are absent is not known. The D gene and trimming were derived from the DNA, and the V and J assignments and clone size from that table. The sample table shows 300,000 to 400,000 clones, and 6.5% to 10% are seen once. In total, the top ten clones hold around 0.45% of the sample.

Spanning cysteine to phenylalanine, the CDR3 consists of 13 amino acids. Only the CDR3 DNA is retained, 39 bases long and in frame from the first base. A distance of 14 bases separates the germline ends of V and J, which lose 0 bases and 12 bases respectively. According to the germline V gene, CDR1 reads KGHSH and CDR2 reads LQKENI. Each donor gave one peripheral blood draw, about 110 mL on average, collected into heparinised tubes. Naive, central memory, regulatory and stem cell-like memory CD4+ T cells were sorted on a BD FACSAria II using a panel including CD45RO, CCR7, CD25, CD127, CD95 and CD27. Purity was above 95% for every sorted population. PBMCs were isolated immediately by Lymphoprep density gradient centrifugation and stained directly without culture. To minimize batch effects, samples were stained and sorted in pairs, one healthy donor with one patient per experiment.

Material: central memory CD4+ T cells from blood. The receptor chain draws on TRBV18 and TRBJ2-5, with a weak D call of TRBD2 (6 bases match). This sequence was found in a woman aged 18-30 years in good health. The sequenced DNA is TGTGCCAGCTCACCACCGGGAGGTGGTACAAAGTACTTC. Its protein is CASSPPGGGTKYF.